This is a list of T cell receptor beta chains from one sample in a study of siplizumab effects on memory and regulatory T cells. Profiling relied on immunoSEQ multiplex PCR, and the TCRdb table lists in-frame clones only, not all of them. The data show around 100,000 clones, 94% seen once. Input material: Tregs sorted from blood. The origin of the receptors is a human donor in good health. The CDR3 runs from the conserved cysteine through the conserved F or W. Each record gives: J gene, clone size, D gene, V gene, CDR3 DNA, CDR3 protein. D genes are given only for firm matches. A clone size is listed for some rows: how often the clone was seen (once, few, many), or a class if it is expanded.

j_gene: TRBJ2-5
abundance: .
d_gene: .
v_gene: TRBV27
CDR3nt: TGTGCCAGCAGATATACTAGCTCAGAGACCCAGTACTTC
CDR3aa: CASRYTSSETQYF

j_gene: TRBJ2-1
abundance: .
d_gene: .
v_gene: TRBV6-6
CDR3nt: TGTGCCAGCAGGCCGACTGGCAGAGTCAATGAGCAGTTCTTC
CDR3aa: CASRPTGRVNEQFF

j_gene: TRBJ1-5
abundance: .
d_gene: .
v_gene: TRBV10-2
CDR3nt: TGCGCCAGCAGTGACACAGGGATCAATCAGCCCCAGCATTTT
CDR3aa: CASSDTGINQPQHF

j_gene: TRBJ2-7
abundance: .
d_gene: .
v_gene: TRBV28
CDR3nt: TGTGCCAGCAGTTTACCAGGGATCGCCTACGAGCAGTACTTC
CDR3aa: CASSLPGIAYEQYF

j_gene: TRBJ2-7
abundance: .
d_gene: TRBD2
v_gene: TRBV7-9
CDR3nt: TGTGCCAGCAGGTTGAGAGGCGGGGGACTGGGCGAGCAGTACTTC
CDR3aa: CASRLRGGGLGEQYF

j_gene: TRBJ2-7
abundance: .
d_gene: TRBD1
v_gene: TRBV25-1
CDR3nt: TGTGCCAGCAGTGAAGGTGGGACAGGCGACTACGAGCAGTACTTC
CDR3aa: CASSEGGTGDYEQYF

j_gene: TRBJ2-3
abundance: .
d_gene: .
v_gene: TRBV19
CDR3nt: TGTGCCAGTAGTATCTCTAGGACCACAGATACGCAGTATTTT
CDR3aa: CASSISRTTDTQYF

j_gene: TRBJ2-3
abundance: .
d_gene: .
v_gene: TRBV7-2
CDR3nt: TGTGCCAGCAGCTTAGTGTTATATGATACGCAGTATTTT
CDR3aa: CASSLVLYDTQYF

j_gene: TRBJ2-3
abundance: .
d_gene: .
v_gene: TRBV29-1
CDR3nt: TGCAGCGGAGTCGACAACACAGATACGCAGTATTTT
CDR3aa: CSGVDNTDTQYF

j_gene: TRBJ1-5
abundance: .
d_gene: TRBD1
v_gene: TRBV7-9
CDR3nt: TGTGCCAGCAGCCCAGCTGGACAGGGGGGTCCCCAGCATTTT
CDR3aa: CASSPAGQGGPQHF

j_gene: TRBJ2-5
abundance: once
d_gene: .
v_gene: TRBV30
CDR3nt: TGTGCCTGGAAGTCAGGGAACCAAGAGACCCAGTACTTC
CDR3aa: CAWKSGNQETQYF

j_gene: TRBJ2-1
abundance: .
d_gene: .
v_gene: TRBV15
CDR3nt: TGTGCCACCAGCAGAGCCGGGCTAGCAGCCAATGAGCAGTTCTTC
CDR3aa: CATSRAGLAANEQFF

j_gene: TRBJ1-4
abundance: .
d_gene: TRBD1
v_gene: TRBV6-1
CDR3nt: TGTGCCAGCTTGACAGGGGAAAAACTGTTTTTT
CDR3aa: CASLTGEKLFF

j_gene: TRBJ2-7
abundance: .
d_gene: TRBD1
v_gene: TRBV18
CDR3nt: TGTGCCAGCTCACCAGGGGACAGGGTCCCCTACGAGCAGTACTTC
CDR3aa: CASSPGDRVPYEQYF

j_gene: TRBJ2-7
abundance: .
d_gene: .
v_gene: TRBV9
CDR3nt: TGTGCCAGCAGCGTAGGGAGCTCCTCCTACGAGCAGTACTTC
CDR3aa: CASSVGSSSYEQYF

j_gene: TRBJ1-5
abundance: .
d_gene: .
v_gene: TRBV11-2
CDR3nt: TGTGCCAGCAGCTCGGCGATCTATCAGCCCCAGCATTTT
CDR3aa: CASSSAIYQPQHF

j_gene: TRBJ1-1
abundance: .
d_gene: .
v_gene: TRBV30
CDR3nt: TGTGCCTGGCAAAACAGGGCCCACGAAGCTTTCTTT
CDR3aa: CAWQNRAHEAFF

j_gene: TRBJ2-7
abundance: .
d_gene: TRBD1
v_gene: TRBV19
CDR3nt: TGTGCCAGTAGACCCGGACAGGGTTCATACTACGAGCAGTACTTC
CDR3aa: CASRPGQGSYYEQYF

j_gene: TRBJ2-2
abundance: .
d_gene: TRBD2
v_gene: TRBV9
CDR3nt: TGTGCCAGCAGCGTAGTGGCGGGAGGGCCGTATCCCGGGGAGCTGTTTTTT
CDR3aa: CASSVVAGGPYPGELFF

j_gene: TRBJ1-1
abundance: .
d_gene: .
v_gene: TRBV7-3
CDR3nt: TGTGCCAGCAGCTTGTGGGGGTACACTGAAGCTTTCTTT
CDR3aa: CASSLWGYTEAFF

j_gene: TRBJ2-2
abundance: .
d_gene: .
v_gene: TRBV5-1
CDR3nt: TGCGCCAGCAGCTTGGCCGGGTCGAACACCGGGGAGCTGTTTTTT
CDR3aa: CASSLAGSNTGELFF

j_gene: TRBJ2-3
abundance: .
d_gene: .
v_gene: TRBV7-9
CDR3nt: TGTGCCAGCAGCCGCCGTTCGGGGGCTATAGATACGCAGTATTTT
CDR3aa: CASSRRSGAIDTQYF

j_gene: TRBJ2-1
abundance: .
d_gene: .
v_gene: TRBV5-1
CDR3nt: TGCGCCAGCAGCTCCAGGGCTAGCTCCTACAATGAGCAGTTCTTC
CDR3aa: CASSSRASSYNEQFF

j_gene: TRBJ2-3
abundance: .
d_gene: .
v_gene: TRBV10-1
CDR3nt: TGCGCCAGCAGTTCAGACAGGACTAGCACAGATACGCAGTATTTT
CDR3aa: CASSSDRTSTDTQYF

j_gene: TRBJ2-7
abundance: .
d_gene: .
v_gene: TRBV5-1
CDR3nt: TGCGCCAGCAGCTTCCTCCAGGGACTGGTGCACGAGCAGTACTTC
CDR3aa: CASSFLQGLVHEQYF

j_gene: TRBJ2-1
abundance: .
d_gene: TRBD2
v_gene: TRBV30
CDR3nt: TGTGCCTGGAGTGTACTAGCGGGAGCTGAGCAGTTCTTC
CDR3aa: CAWSVLAGAEQFF

j_gene: TRBJ2-1
abundance: .
d_gene: TRBD1
v_gene: TRBV7-6
CDR3nt: TGTGCCAGCAGCTTAGAGGGGGCGGCCTACAATGAGCAGTTCTTC
CDR3aa: CASSLEGAAYNEQFF

j_gene: TRBJ1-2
abundance: .
d_gene: .
v_gene: TRBV19
CDR3nt: TGTGCCAGTAGCCCGACAGAGTTCTATGGCTACACCTTC
CDR3aa: CASSPTEFYGYTF

j_gene: TRBJ2-3
abundance: .
d_gene: TRBD2
v_gene: TRBV28
CDR3nt: TGTGCCAGCAGTTCGATTAAAGCGGGAGTGAGGACAGATACGCAGTACTTT
CDR3aa: CASSSIKAGVRTDTQYF

j_gene: TRBJ1-5
abundance: .
d_gene: TRBD1
v_gene: TRBV5-8
CDR3nt: TGTGCCACCCCAAGACAGGGGAAGGGTGGCAATCAGCCCCAGCATTTT
CDR3aa: CATPRQGKGGNQPQHF

j_gene: TRBJ2-1
abundance: .
d_gene: TRBD2
v_gene: TRBV7-9
CDR3nt: TGTGCCAGCGGATCGCGGGTTGTAGCGGGAGGGTCCTACAATGAGCAGTTCTTC
CDR3aa: CASGSRVVAGGSYNEQFF